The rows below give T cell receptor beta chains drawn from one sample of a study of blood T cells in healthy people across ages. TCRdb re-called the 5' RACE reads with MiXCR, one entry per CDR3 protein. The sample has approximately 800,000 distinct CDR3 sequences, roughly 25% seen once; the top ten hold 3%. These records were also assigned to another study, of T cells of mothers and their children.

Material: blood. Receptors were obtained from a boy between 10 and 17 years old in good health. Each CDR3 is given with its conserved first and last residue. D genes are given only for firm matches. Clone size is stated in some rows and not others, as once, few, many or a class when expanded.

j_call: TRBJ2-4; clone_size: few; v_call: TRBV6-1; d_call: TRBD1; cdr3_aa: CASSGTGTAKNIQYF; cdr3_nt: TGTGCCAGCAGCGGGACAGGGACAGCCAAAAACATTCAGTACTTC
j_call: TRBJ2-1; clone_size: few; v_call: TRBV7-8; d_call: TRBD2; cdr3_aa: CASSLVSSGGGNEQFF; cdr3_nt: TGTGCCAGCAGCTTAGTATCTAGCGGGGGGGGGAATGAGCAGTTCTTC
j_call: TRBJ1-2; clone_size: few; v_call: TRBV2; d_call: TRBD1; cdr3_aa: CARTGRGYTF; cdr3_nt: TGTGCCAGGACAGGGCGCGGCTACACCTTC
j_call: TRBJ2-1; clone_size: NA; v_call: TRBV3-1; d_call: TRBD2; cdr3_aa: CASSQVGGGWANEQFF; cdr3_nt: TGTGCCAGCAGCCAAGTCGGCGGGGGGTGGGCCAATGAGCAGTTCTTC
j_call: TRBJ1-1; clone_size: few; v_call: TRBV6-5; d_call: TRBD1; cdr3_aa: CASNPTGTGTEAFF; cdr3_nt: TGTGCCAGCAACCCGACAGGGACGGGTACTGAAGCTTTCTTT
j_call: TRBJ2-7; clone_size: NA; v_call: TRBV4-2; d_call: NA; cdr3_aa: CASSQDLGGAYYEQYF; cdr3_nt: TGTGCCAGCAGCCAAGATCTAGGTGGGGCCTACTACGAGCAGTACTTC
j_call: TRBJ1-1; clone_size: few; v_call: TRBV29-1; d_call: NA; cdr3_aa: CSVDGSGHTEAFF; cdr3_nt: TGCAGCGTTGACGGCAGCGGGCACACTGAAGCTTTCTTT
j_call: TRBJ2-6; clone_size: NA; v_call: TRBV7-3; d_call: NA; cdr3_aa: CASSSTPGANVLTF; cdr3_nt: TGTGCCAGCAGCTCTACCCCTGGGGCCAACGTCCTGACTTTC
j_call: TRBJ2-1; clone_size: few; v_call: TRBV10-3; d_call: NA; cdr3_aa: CAISEYVAGNYNEQFF; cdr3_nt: TGTGCCATCAGTGAGTATGTGGCGGGTAACTACAATGAGCAGTTCTTC
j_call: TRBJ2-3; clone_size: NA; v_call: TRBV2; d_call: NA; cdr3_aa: CASSEALGHFSTDTQYF; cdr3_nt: TGTGCCAGCAGTGAAGCGCTTGGGCATTTTAGCACAGATACGCAGTATTTT
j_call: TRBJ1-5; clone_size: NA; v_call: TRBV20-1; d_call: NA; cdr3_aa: CSAREGGDWSQHF; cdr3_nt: TGCAGTGCTAGAGAGGGGGGAGATTGGTCCCAGCATTTT
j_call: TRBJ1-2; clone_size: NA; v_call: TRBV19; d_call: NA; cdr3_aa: CASSIGQHASGYTF; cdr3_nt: TGTGCCAGTAGTATAGGGCAGCATGCGAGCGGCTACACCTTC
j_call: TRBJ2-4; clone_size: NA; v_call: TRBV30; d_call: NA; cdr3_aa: CAWGGSINIQYF; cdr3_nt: TGTGCCTGGGGAGGATCCATAAACATTCAGTACTTC
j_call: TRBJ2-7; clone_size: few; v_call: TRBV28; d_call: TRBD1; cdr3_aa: CASRKPGQGSYEQYF; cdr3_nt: TGTGCCAGCAGAAAACCGGGACAGGGGTCCTACGAGCAGTACTTC
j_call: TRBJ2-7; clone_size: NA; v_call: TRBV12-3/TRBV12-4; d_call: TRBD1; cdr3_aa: CASSYGQGKGNYEQYF; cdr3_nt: TGTGCCAGCAGTTATGGACAGGGCAAGGGGAACTACGAGCAGTACTTC
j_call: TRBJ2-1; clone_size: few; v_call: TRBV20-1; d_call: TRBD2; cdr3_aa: CSVAGGLNEQFF; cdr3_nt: TGCAGTGTAGCGGGGGGGCTGAATGAGCAGTTCTTC
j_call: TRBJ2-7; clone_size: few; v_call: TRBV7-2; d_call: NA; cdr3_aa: CASSLVSHGQYF; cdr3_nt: TGTGCCAGCAGCTTAGTCTCCCACGGGCAGTACTTC
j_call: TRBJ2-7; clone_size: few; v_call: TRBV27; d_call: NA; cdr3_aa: CASSFGYSYEQYF; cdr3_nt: TGTGCCAGCAGTTTCGGGTACTCCTACGAGCAGTACTTC
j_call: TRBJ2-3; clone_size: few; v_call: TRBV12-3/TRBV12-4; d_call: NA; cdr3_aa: CASSAASDAAYTDTQYF; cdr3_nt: TGTGCCAGCAGTGCCGCCTCTGACGCGGCTTACACAGATACGCAGTATTTT
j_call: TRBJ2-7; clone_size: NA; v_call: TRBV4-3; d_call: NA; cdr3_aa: CASSPERVGLYEQYF; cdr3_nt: TGCGCCAGCAGCCCCGAGCGGGTGGGGTTGTACGAGCAGTACTTC
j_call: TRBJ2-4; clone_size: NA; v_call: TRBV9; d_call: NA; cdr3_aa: CASSVNPFGVVNIQYF; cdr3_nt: TGTGCCAGCAGCGTAAACCCGTTTGGTGTTGTAAACATTCAGTACTTC
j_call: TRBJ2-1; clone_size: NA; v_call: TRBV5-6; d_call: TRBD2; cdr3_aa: CASSPNGLASGNEQFF; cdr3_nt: TGTGCCAGCAGTCCTAACGGACTAGCGTCGGGCAATGAGCAGTTCTTC
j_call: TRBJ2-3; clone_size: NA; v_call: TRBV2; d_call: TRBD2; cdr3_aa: CASTVAGGPKVTDTQYF; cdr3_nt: TGTGCCAGCACCGTAGCGGGGGGGCCCAAGGTAACGGATACGCAGTATTTT
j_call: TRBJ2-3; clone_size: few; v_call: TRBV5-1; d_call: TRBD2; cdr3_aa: CASEAGGTDTQYF; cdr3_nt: TGCGCCAGCGAAGCGGGGGGAACAGATACGCAGTATTTT
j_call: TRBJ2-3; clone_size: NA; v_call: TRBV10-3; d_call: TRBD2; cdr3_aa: CAISERGTSGSTDTQYF; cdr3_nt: TGTGCCATCAGTGAGCGAGGGACTAGCGGAAGCACAGATACGCAGTATTTT
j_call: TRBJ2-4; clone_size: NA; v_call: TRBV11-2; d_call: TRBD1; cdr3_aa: CASSLTGSKNIQYF; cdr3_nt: TGTGCCAGCAGCCTGACAGGGAGCAAAAACATTCAGTACTTC
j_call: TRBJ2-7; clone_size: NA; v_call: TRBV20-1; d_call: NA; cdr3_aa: CSAMRGSYEQYF; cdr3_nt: TGCAGTGCTATGAGGGGATCCTACGAGCAGTACTTC
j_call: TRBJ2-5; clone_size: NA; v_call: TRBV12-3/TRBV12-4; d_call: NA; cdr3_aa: CASSSRRPRYQETQYF; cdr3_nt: TGTGCCAGCAGTAGCCGGCGACCCAGGTACCAAGAGACCCAGTACTTC
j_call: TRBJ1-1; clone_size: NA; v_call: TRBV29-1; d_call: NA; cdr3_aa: CSAGVRGTVTEAFF; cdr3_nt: TGCAGCGCGGGGGTCAGGGGTACAGTCACTGAAGCTTTCTTT
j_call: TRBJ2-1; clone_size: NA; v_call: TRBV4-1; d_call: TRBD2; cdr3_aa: CASSQKLAGVNNEQFF; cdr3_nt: TGCGCCAGCAGCCAGAAACTAGCGGGGGTGAACAATGAGCAGTTCTTC
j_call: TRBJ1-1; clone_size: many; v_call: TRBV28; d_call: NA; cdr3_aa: CASTWRIREGNTEAFF; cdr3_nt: TGTGCCAGCACCTGGCGGATACGAGAGGGGAACACTGAAGCTTTCTTT
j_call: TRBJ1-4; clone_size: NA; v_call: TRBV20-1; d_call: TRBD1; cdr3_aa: CSGWDRSGEKLFF; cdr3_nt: TGCAGTGGTTGGGACAGGTCTGGCGAAAAACTGTTTTTT
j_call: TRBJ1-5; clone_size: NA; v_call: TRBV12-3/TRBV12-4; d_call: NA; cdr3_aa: CASSFAGSPGSRQPQHF; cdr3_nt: TGTGCCAGCAGTTTTGCAGGTTCCCCAGGGTCCCGGCAGCCCCAGCATTTT
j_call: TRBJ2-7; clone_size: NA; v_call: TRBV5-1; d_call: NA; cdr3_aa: CASILAGSGYEQYF; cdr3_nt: TGCGCCAGCATCTTGGCTGGGTCGGGCTACGAGCAGTACTTC
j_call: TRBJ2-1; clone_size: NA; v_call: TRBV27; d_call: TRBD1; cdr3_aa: CASSLSRTGKNEQFF; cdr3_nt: TGTGCCAGCAGTTTATCCCGGACAGGGAAGAATGAGCAGTTCTTC
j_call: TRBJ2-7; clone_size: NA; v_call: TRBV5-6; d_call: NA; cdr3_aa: CASSSWTSIYEQYF; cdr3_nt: TGTGCCAGCAGCTCGTGGACATCTATCTACGAGCAGTACTTC
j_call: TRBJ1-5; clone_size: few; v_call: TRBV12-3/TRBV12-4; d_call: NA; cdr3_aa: CASSSFGGAPPIDDQPQHF; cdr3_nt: TGTGCCAGCAGTTCATTTGGGGGCGCCCCACCAATCGATGATCAGCCCCAGCATTTT
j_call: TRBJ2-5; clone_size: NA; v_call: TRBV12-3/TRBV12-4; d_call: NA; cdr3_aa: CASSPSLGPAVETQYF; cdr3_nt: TGTGCCAGCAGCCCCTCTCTAGGCCCAGCCGTGGAGACCCAGTACTTC
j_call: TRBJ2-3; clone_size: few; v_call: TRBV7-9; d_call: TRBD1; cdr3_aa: CASSRDSLTDTQYF; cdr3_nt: TGTGCCAGCAGCCGGGACAGTCTCACAGATACGCAGTATTTT
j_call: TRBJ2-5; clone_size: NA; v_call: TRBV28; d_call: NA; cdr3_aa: CASTKVRGEQTQYF; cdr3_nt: TGTGCCAGCACCAAAGTTAGGGGGGAACAGACCCAGTACTTC
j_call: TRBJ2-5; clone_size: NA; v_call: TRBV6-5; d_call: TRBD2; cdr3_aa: CASSYSRTEAGAETQYF; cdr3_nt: TGTGCCAGCAGTTACTCGAGGACTGAAGCGGGGGCGGAGACCCAGTACTTC
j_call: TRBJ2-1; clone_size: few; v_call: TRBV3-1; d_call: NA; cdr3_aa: CASSQGFLGSFNEQFF; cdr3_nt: TGTGCCAGCAGCCAAGGTTTTCTAGGGAGCTTCAATGAGCAGTTCTTC
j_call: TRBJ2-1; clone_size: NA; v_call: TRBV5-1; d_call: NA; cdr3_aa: CASSSKKAEQFF; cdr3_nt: TGCGCCAGCAGCTCCAAGAAGGCTGAGCAGTTCTTC
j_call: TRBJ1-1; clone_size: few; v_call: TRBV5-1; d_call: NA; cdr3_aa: CASSYTGTTEAFF; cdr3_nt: TGCGCCAGCAGCTACACAGGGACCACTGAAGCTTTCTTT
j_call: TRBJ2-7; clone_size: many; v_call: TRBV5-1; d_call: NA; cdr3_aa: CASSGSYEQYF; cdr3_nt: TGTGCCAGCTCGGGCTCCTACGAGCAGTACTTC
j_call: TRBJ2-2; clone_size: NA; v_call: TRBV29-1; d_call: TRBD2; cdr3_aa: CSVAGGLAGGTGELFF; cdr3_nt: TGCAGCGTTGCCGGCGGCCTAGCGGGGGGTACCGGGGAGCTGTTTTTT
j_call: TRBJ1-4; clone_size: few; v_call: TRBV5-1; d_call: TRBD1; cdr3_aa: CASSRQGPYATNEKLFF; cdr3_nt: TGCGCCAGCAGCAGACAGGGCCCCTATGCAACTAATGAAAAACTGTTTTTT